Each of the 21 T cell receptor beta chains below was sequenced from the same sample in a study of CD8 T cells in ankylosing spondylitis. TCRdb used MiXCR to reprocess the 5' RACE reads, holding one entry per CDR3 protein. Among 250,000 to 400,000 distinct CDR3 sequences listed, 11% were seen once. The source material was blood, either unsorted or a sorted T cell fraction (not recorded which). The receptors shown here come from a female donor with ankylosing spondylitis or in good health (not recorded which).

This clonotype was observed a handful of times. CDR3 in amino acids: CASSVDHSGANVLTF. CDR3 nucleotide sequence: TGTGCCAGCAGCGTAGATCACTCTGGGGCCAACGTCCTGACTTTC. V usage is TRBV9 and J usage is TRBJ2-6; no reliable D call. Looked up from germline, CDR1 is SGDLS and CDR2 is YYNGEE. The CDR3 runs 15 residues. V lost 0 bases to trimming and J lost 0 bases, with 4 bases between them.

The chain has TRBV12-3 or TRBV12-4 and TRBJ2-1, with TRBD2 as a possible D gene (5 bases). Deletions cut 5 bases from V and 2 bases from J, with 16 bases between. CDR3 length equals 16 residues. CDR3 residues: CASSPPGFGTYNEQFF. CDR3 nucleotides: TGTGCCAGCAGTCCCCCGGGGTTTGGGACCTACAATGAGCAGTTCTTC.

The chain combines TRBV5-6 with TRBJ2-7; D uncertain. The length of the CDR3 is 14 residues. Germline V gene sequence: CDR1 SGHDT, CDR2 YYEEEE. Trimming removed 4 bases at V and 0 bases at J, with 11 bases between. The CDR3 spells CASSRRDFSYEQYF. The CDR3 DNA follows: TGTGCCAGCAGCAGACGTGATTTCTCCTACGAGCAGTACTTC. The full variable domain, in which reference TRBV5-6 and TRBJ2-7 provide the parts outside the CDR3, is DAGVTQSPTHLIKTRGQQVTLRCSPKSGHDTVSWYQQALGQGPQFIFQYYEEEERQRGNFPDRFSGHQFPNYSSELNVNALLLGDSALYLCASSRRDFSYEQYFGPGTRLTVT.

This clonotype occurred many times. The chain uses TRBV12-3 or TRBV12-4 and TRBJ2-1; 10 bases are a match to TRBD2. This CDR3 contains 15 residues. V lost 6 bases to trimming and J lost 5 bases; unmatched junction nucleotides: 7. The CDR3 sequence is CASSISGRPHNEQFF. Written as DNA, the CDR3 is TGTGCCAGCAGCATTAGCGGGAGGCCCCACAATGAGCAGTTCTTC.

Concerning this clonotype itself: The junction does not match germline at one end; this may be a read error. The gene calls are TRBV27 and TRBJ2-1; 7 bases map to TRBD1. CDR3 length: 18 residues. Germline CDR1 MNHEY, CDR2 SMNVEV (reference sequence). CDR3 nucleotide sequence: TGTACCAGCAGTTTGGGGACAGCTTCGCGTATCGACTACAATGAGCAGTTCTTC. Translated: CTSSLGTASRIDYNEQFF.

This clonotype came up many times. The chain joins TRBV5-1 to TRBJ1-1; 10 bases are shared with TRBD1. CDR3 length equals 15 residues. With V trimmed by 4 bases and J by 1 base, 4 bases remained unmatched. From germline, CDR1 is SGHRS and CDR2 YFSETQ. The CDR3 spells CASSPGQGKNTEAFF. DNA for the CDR3: TGCGCCAGCAGCCCGGGACAGGGGAAGAACACTGAAGCTTTCTTT.

This clonotype was seen repeatedly, ten times or more. This chain uses TRBV6-4 with TRBJ2-3; TRBD2 agrees at 9 bases. The trim removed 5 bases at V and 0 bases at J, leaving 3 bases unmatched. This CDR3 has 15 amino acids. Germline CDR1 MRHNA, CDR2 SNTAGT. DNA for the CDR3: TGTGCCAGCAGTTCGACTAGCGGCAGCACAGATACGCAGTATTTT. It encodes CASSSTSGSTDTQYF.

V gene TRBV11-2 combines with J gene TRBJ1-2; D remains ambiguous. Germline CDR1 is SGHAT and CDR2 is FQNNGV. Trimming pared 6 bases from V and 6 bases from J, leaving 17 bases between. This CDR3 region has 14 residues. CDR3 protein: CASRTPGRDNGYTF. CDR3 coding DNA: TGTGCCAGCAGGACCCCGGGAAGGGATAATGGCTACACCTTC.

This clonotype was seen ten or more times. At one of its ends the junction is not consistent with the germline gene, which may arise from a read error. The genes are TRBV7-2 and TRBJ2-5, with 11 bases lining up with TRBD2. Germline lookup yields CDR1 SGHTA and CDR2 FQGNSA. The CDR3 spans 14 residues. In DNA, the CDR3 is TGTGCCAGCAGCTTAACGACTAGCGGGGCCATCGAGAACTTC. The encoded protein is CASSLTTSGAIENF.

This clonotype was picked up many times. The chain has TRBV27 and TRBJ2-1, with D unclear. The CDR3 covers 13 residues. CDR1 is MNHEY and CDR2 is SMNVEV in the germline V gene (reference sequence). The V end lost 2 bases, the J end lost 7 bases, and 9 bases lay between the germline ends. Here the CDR3 reads CASSLVGVNEQFF. CDR3 coding DNA: TGTGCCAGCAGTTTAGTTGGAGTTAATGAGCAGTTCTTC.

This clonotype was found a few times. This chain connects TRBV30 to TRBJ1-2; tentatively, D is TRBD1 (6 bases). Germline loops: CDR1 GTSNPN, CDR2 SVGIG (reference sequence). CDR3 length equals 14 residues. The germline V and J ends were trimmed by 1 base and 7 bases, with 16 bases remaining between them. The DNA of the CDR3 is TGTGCCTGGAGTGGTACAGGGAGGGCTAGTGGCTACACCTTC. Its protein is CAWSGTGRASGYTF.

The chain couples TRBV9 to TRBJ2-2, with D maybe TRBD1 (7 bases). V shed 3 bases and J shed 0 bases, with 9 bases lying between them. The CDR3 runs to 15 residues. Germline V CDR1 and CDR2: SGDLS, YYNGEE. The CDR3 DNA reads as TGTGCCAGCAGCGGGAGGGGGCCGAACACCGGGGAGCTGTTTTTT. Translated: CASSGRGPNTGELFF.

This clonotype was recorded at least ten times. The J gene is TRBJ2-1, the V gene TRBV12-3 or TRBV12-4, with TRBD2 identical over 9 bases. Germline trimming cut 4 bases from V and 10 bases from J; bases unmatched to any gene: 8. The CDR3 is 14 residues long. The CDR3 sequence: CASSSRGRAGEQFF. The CDR3 DNA is TGTGCCAGCAGTTCTCGCGGGAGGGCCGGCGAGCAGTTCTTC.

This clonotype was counted many times. The chain has TRBV20-1 and TRBJ2-1; D ambiguous. Trimming removed 3 bases at V and 9 bases at J, with 15 bases between. The CDR3 is 13 amino acids. Looked up from germline, CDR1 is DFQATT and CDR2 is SNEGSKA (reference sequence). CDR3 protein: CSASWTVAGEQFF. For the CDR3, the DNA is TGCAGTGCTAGTTGGACCGTGGCTGGTGAGCAGTTCTTC.

This clonotype was found many times. The chain couples TRBV7-9 to TRBJ2-7; TRBD1 agrees at 11 bases. Germline loops: CDR1 SEHNR, CDR2 FQNEAQ (reference sequence). V shed 5 bases and J 4 bases; nucleotides not matched to a gene: 7. The CDR3 extends over 15 amino acids. DNA for the CDR3: TGTGCCAGCAGCACCGGGACAGGGGGTGGGTACGAGCAGTACTTC. Translating gives CASSTGTGGGYEQYF.

On this clonotype: Just one base apart from a much larger clone, this may be a read error. This chain links TRBV20-1 with TRBJ2-2; 15 bases align to TRBD2. This CDR3 has 14 residues. The germline CDR1 and CDR2 sequences are DFQATT and SNEGSKA (reference sequence). As DNA, the CDR3 is TGCACTGCAAGGACTAGCGGGGGGGCCGGGGAGCTGTTTTTT. This encodes CTARTSGGAGELFF.

This clonotype was seen a few times. V usage is TRBV29-1 and J usage is TRBJ2-5; unclear D gene. CDR1 and CDR2 (germline): SQVTM, ANQGSEA. The CDR3 is 12 amino acids. V lost 6 bases and J lost 2, with 10 bases in between. In nucleotides, the CDR3 is TGCAGCGTCCTAACGGATCAAGAGACCCAGTACTTC. This gives the protein CSVLTDQETQYF.

The chain is built from TRBV19 and TRBJ2-1, with a weak D call TRBD2 (6 bases). Trimming shortened V by 5 bases and J by 9 bases, and 14 bases separated the two germline ends. Germline CDR1 reads LNHDA; CDR2 reads SQIVND (reference sequence). The CDR3 is made up of 13 amino acids. Written as DNA, the CDR3 is TGTGCCAGTAGTGCCCCCCGGAGGGTTGAGCAGTTCTTC. Its translation: CASSAPRRVEQFF.

This clonotype has just a few counts. The V gene is TRBV30, the J gene TRBJ1-2; TRBD1 agrees at 9 bases. CDR1 GTSNPN and CDR2 SVGIG come from the germline V gene (reference sequence). J gave up 5 bases and V 4 bases, and 5 bases lay outside the gene matches. The CDR3 runs to 13 residues. The CDR3 nucleotides are TGTGCCTGGATCGGGACAGGGTCGTATGGCTACACCTTC. Residues: CAWIGTGSYGYTF. Variable domain in full (rest from reference TRBV30 and TRBJ1-2): SQTIHQWPATLVQPVGSPLSLECTVEGTSNPNLYWYRQAAGRGLQLLFYSVGIGQISSEVPQNLSASRPQDRQFILSSKKLLLSDSGFYLCAWIGTGSYGYTFGSGTRLTVV.

This clonotype has just a few counts. V usage is TRBV7-2 and J usage is TRBJ2-7, with TRBD2 identical over 7 bases. The CDR3 sequence is 15 residues long. V gave up 5 bases and J gave up 7 bases; unmatched junction bases: 14. CDR1 SGHTA and CDR2 FQGNSA come from the germline V gene. The CDR3, as DNA: TGTGCCAGCAGCCTACGGGCGGGAGACCTTAGGGAGCAGTACTTC. As protein: CASSLRAGDLREQYF.

The genes are TRBV18 and TRBJ1-4; unclear D gene. V was shortened by 0 bases and J by 11 bases, with 7 bases between the two germline ends. The CDR3 spans 12 residues. From germline, CDR1 is KGHSH and CDR2 LQKENI. Here the CDR3 reads CASSPPATKLFF. The DNA of the CDR3 is TGTGCCAGCTCACCACCGGCAACCAAACTGTTTTTT.